The rows below give T cell receptor beta chains drawn from one sample of a study of T cells in Graves' hyperthyroidism and ophthalmopathy. Each CDR3 protein is one row after TCRdb ran MiXCR on the multiplex PCR reads. Found here are a few hundred thousand distinct CDR3 sequences, about 43% of them singletons; the top ten hold roughly 19%. Sequencing was done on a sample of peripheral blood or thyroid tissue (not recorded which). These receptors all come from an adult woman with Graves' disease, either hyperthyroidism or ophthalmopathy (not recorded which). Each CDR3 is given without its conserved first and last residue. Fields, in order: CDR3 protein, V gene, clone size. Expanded clones get a size class; other rows say once, few or many, or leave the size out.

ASSHTFWVLETQY	TRBV7-8	many
ASRPRARGGKLF	TRBV19	-
ASRPDRGFAETQY	TRBV7-2	-
ASSLRADSPLH	TRBV12-3/TRBV12-4	few
AWRPGTVDTEAF	TRBV30	-
SVSSPRVTEAF	TRBV29-1	few
ASSEMAGTSEETQY	TRBV5-1	-
ASSRGSEQY	TRBV7-9	many
ASSRQRYSYEQY	TRBV7-8	-
ASSSGLAGGTGAGLEQN	TRBV7-2	-
ASSLAHSASDSPLH	TRBV7-6	many
ASSLAGGWDTEAF	TRBV5-6	-
SASTGGLSPNTEAF	TRBV20-1	many